Listed here are 13 T cell receptor beta chains from one sample, sequenced in a study of control samples from healthy donors and cancer patients. Using immunoSEQ multiplex PCR, the repertoire was profiled, and TCRdb retains in-frame clones only, with some absent. The sample carries roughly 81,000 clones, roughly 84% recorded once. Sequenced sample: PBMCs. The receptors were sampled from a man aged 60 to 75 with head and neck cancer.

The chain employs TRBV9 and TRBJ2-1; 10 nucleotides agree with TRBD2. The ends lost 4 bases at V and 3 bases at J; junction bases unmatched: 4. This CDR3 contains 15 residues. Germline CDR1 is SGDLS and CDR2 is YYNGEE. Written as DNA, the CDR3 is TGTGCCAGCAGCTCTCTAGCGGGAGTCTACAATGAGCAGTTCTTC. It specifies CASSSLAGVYNEQFF.

CDR3 protein: CAWSVVWDNTGELFF. As DNA, the CDR3 is TGTGCCTGGAGTGTAGTATGGGACAACACCGGGGAGCTGTTTTTT. The V gene is TRBV30, the J gene TRBJ2-2; D may match TRBD1 or TRBD2 (5 bases each). The CDR3 is made up of 15 amino acids. Germline CDR1 reads GTSNPN; CDR2 reads SVGIG (reference sequence). V lost 0 bases, J lost 2 bases, and 10 bases lay in between. The full variable domain, rest sourced from reference TRBV30 and TRBJ2-2, is SQTIHQWPATLVQPVGSPLSLECTVEGTSNPNLYWYRQAAGRGLQLLFYSVGIGQISSEVPQNLSASRPQDRQFILSSKKLLLSDSGFYLCAWSVVWDNTGELFFGEGSRLTVL.

The chain combines TRBV6-4 with TRBJ1-1; 8 nucleotides line up with TRBD1. The CDR3 extends over 13 amino acids. With 2 bases clipped from V and 6 bases from J, the junction kept 2 bases outside the gene matches. Germline CDR1 MRHNA, CDR2 SNTAGT. This chain's CDR3 is CASSDQQGAEAFF. CDR3 nucleotide sequence: TGTGCCAGCAGTGACCAACAGGGGGCTGAAGCTTTCTTT.

The chain couples TRBV12-3 or TRBV12-4 to TRBJ1-4; the D is unclear. The CDR3 consists of 12 residues. Between the trimmed V and J ends, which lost 6 bases and 0 bases, there was a span of 2 bases. In DNA form, the CDR3 reads TGTGCCAGCAGGTCAACTAATGAAAAACTGTTTTTT. As protein: CASRSTNEKLFF.

The chain's CDR3 is CASSLKGYHYNEQFF. The CDR3 region has the DNA TGTGCCAGCAGTTTGAAGGGGTATCACTACAATGAGCAGTTCTTC. The chain carries TRBV28 and TRBJ2-1; D is possibly TRBD1 (5 bases). CDR1 and CDR2 (germline): MDHEN, SYDVKM. The ends were cut back, 3 bases at V and 3 bases at J, with 12 bases in the middle. This CDR3 comprises 15 residues.

In its sample, this clone was seen once. The V call is TRBV2, the J call TRBJ2-3; maybe TRBD2 (6 bases). V lost 8 bases to trimming and J lost 5 bases, with 17 bases between them. Looked up from germline, CDR1 is SNHLY and CDR2 is FYNNEI. The CDR3 sequence is 14 residues long. CDR3 coding DNA: TGTGCCAGCGCGTGGACTAAAAGGGAAGATACGCAGTATTTT. Residues: CASAWTKREDTQYF.

This chain joins TRBV10-3 and TRBJ2-7; D remains unclear. V lost 10 bases, J lost 2 bases, and 9 bases lay in between. This CDR3 is built from 11 residues. Germline values: CDR1 ENHRY, CDR2 SYGVKD. The CDR3 sequence is CATRLAYEQYF. The CDR3 bases are TGTGCCACTCGCCTCGCCTACGAGCAGTACTTC.

The genes are TRBV5-4 and TRBJ2-1; 8 bases line up with TRBD2. V lost 4 bases to trimming and J lost 6 bases; unmatched junction nucleotides: 9. Per germline, CDR1 SGHNT and CDR2 YYREEE (reference sequence). This CDR3 comprises 15 residues. The CDR3 DNA follows: TGTGCCAGCAGCCCTCCGGGACTAGGGGCCAATGAGCAGTTCTTC. Protein product: CASSPPGLGANEQFF.

This sequence joins TRBV30 and TRBJ2-6; D is unresolved. CDR1 and CDR2 from the germline V gene are GTSNPN and SVGIG (reference sequence). The CDR3 runs to 13 residues. Deletions cut 4 bases from V and 0 bases from J, with 4 bases between. The CDR3 sequence is CAWMNSGANVLTF. CDR3 DNA sequence: TGTGCCTGGATGAACTCTGGGGCCAACGTCCTGACTTTC.

The chain recombines TRBV5-1 with TRBJ2-3, with D possibly being TRBD2 (6 bases). This CDR3 region has 14 residues. From germline, CDR1 is SGHRS and CDR2 YFSETQ. Deletions cut 1 base from V and 4 bases from J, with 10 bases between. The CDR3 nucleotides read TGCGCCAGCAGCTTGCCGGGAGTGGCAGATACGCAGTATTTT. Encoded protein: CASSLPGVADTQYF.

The chain links TRBV7-9 to TRBJ2-6; the D is unclear. The germline V gene encodes CDR1 SEHNR and CDR2 FQNEAQ (reference sequence). The CDR3 totals 16 residues. V was cut by 2 bases and J by 1 base, with 9 bases left in between. DNA for the CDR3: TGTGCCAGCAGCTTATTACGGAGATCTGGGGCCAACGTCCTGACTTTC. It yields the protein CASSLLRRSGANVLTF. The full variable domain, completed using reference TRBV7-9 and TRBJ2-6, is DTGVSQNPRHKITKRGQNVTFRCDPISEHNRLYWYRQTLGQGPEFLTYFQNEAQLEKSRLLSDRFSAERPKGSFSTLEIQRTEQGDSAMYLCASSLLRRSGANVLTFGAGSRLTVL.

CDR3 sequence (DNA): TGTGCCAGCTTGGGGAGCATACTGAACACTGAAGCTTTCTTT. The encoded protein is CASLGSILNTEAFF. The rearrangement uses TRBV10-3 and TRBJ1-1; D gene unclear. V was trimmed by 10 bases and J by 0 bases, leaving 15 bases between them. The CDR3 covers 14 residues. The V gene's germline CDR1 is ENHRY and CDR2 SYGVKD.

The V and J genes are TRBV19 and TRBJ2-7; 10 nucleotides align to TRBD2. The CDR3 covers 18 residues. Looked up from germline, CDR1 is LNHDA and CDR2 is SQIVND (reference sequence). After removal of 3 bases from V and 0 bases from J, the junction contained 11 bases not matched to a gene. CDR3 nucleotides: TGTGCCAGTAGTATTGGGCGGACTAGCGGCCCAAGCTCCTACGAGCAGTACTTC. It translates to CASSIGRTSGPSSYEQYF.